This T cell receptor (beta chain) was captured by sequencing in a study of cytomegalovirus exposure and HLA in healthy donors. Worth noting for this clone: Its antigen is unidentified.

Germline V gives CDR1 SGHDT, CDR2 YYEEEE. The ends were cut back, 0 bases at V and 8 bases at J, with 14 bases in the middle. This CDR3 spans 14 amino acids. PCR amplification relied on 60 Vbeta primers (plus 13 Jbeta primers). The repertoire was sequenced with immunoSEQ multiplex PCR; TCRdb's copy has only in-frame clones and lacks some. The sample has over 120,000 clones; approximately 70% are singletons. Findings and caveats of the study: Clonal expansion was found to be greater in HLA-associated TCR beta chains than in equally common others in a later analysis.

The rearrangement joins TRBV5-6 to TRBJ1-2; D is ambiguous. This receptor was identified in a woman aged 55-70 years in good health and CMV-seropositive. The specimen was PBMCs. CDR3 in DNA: TGTGCCAGCAGCTTGGGACGGAGAGATCCGGGCTACACCTTC. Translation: CASSLGRRDPGYTF.